The 27 T cell receptor beta chains reported below all come from one sample, sequenced in a study of blood T cell repertoires in COVID-19. Clones were read by immunoSEQ multiplex PCR, and TCRdb kept only the in-frame ones, dropping some. The table includes under 85,000 clones, 70% to 90% detected once. The sample was peripheral blood. The receptors derive from a man aged 80 or over in a cohort sampled during active COVID-19.

This clone was observed once. The V gene is TRBV19, the J gene TRBJ1-6; D possibly corresponds to TRBD1 (5 bases). Germline CDR1 reads LNHDA; CDR2 reads SQIVND (reference sequence). This CDR3 contains 15 residues. The V gene lost 8 bases and the J gene lost 0 bases, with 11 bases spanning the gap. This CDR3 reads CASRGGSSYNSPLHF. The CDR3, as DNA: TGTGCCAGTCGCGGGGGAAGCTCCTATAATTCACCCCTCCACTTT.

The chain joins TRBV5-1 to TRBJ2-4; a weak D match, TRBD2 (6 bases). Trimming cost V 4 bases and J 3 bases, with 11 bases left between them. Germline-derived CDR1 and CDR2 are SGHRS and YFSETQ. This CDR3 spans 14 amino acids. CDR3 nucleotide sequence: TGCGCCAGCAGCCCCGAGGGAGGCAAAAACATTCAGTACTTC. It yields the protein CASSPEGGKNIQYF.

This chain uses TRBV21-1 with TRBJ1-4; TRBD1 was called by the table and not checked on the DNA. TRBV21-1 is tagged as a pseudogene. The CDR3 runs 17 residues. CDR3 in DNA: TGTGCCAGCAGCCCACCCTGGGGTGACAGGGAAAAGGAAAAACTGTTTTTT. Translated, it gives CASSPPWGDREKEKLFF.

This chain uses TRBV5-4 with TRBJ1-3; 11 positions agree with TRBD1. J gave up 1 base and V 3 bases, and 9 bases lay outside the gene matches. The germline gives CDR1 SGHNT, CDR2 YYREEE (reference sequence). The CDR3 covers 18 residues. CDR3 DNA: TGTGCCAGCAGCTCCGGACAGGGGGCGATTCCTTCTGGAAACACCATATATTTT. Amino acid sequence: CASSSGQGAIPSGNTIYF.

In this sample, this clone turned up once. J is TRBJ1-5 and V is TRBV5-8; 8 bases are a match to TRBD1. Germline V CDR1 and CDR2: SGHTS, YDEGEE. The length of the CDR3 is 18 residues. With V trimmed by 3 bases and J by 9 bases, 20 bases remained unmatched. The CDR3 region has the DNA TGTGCCAGCAGCTCTAAAGACCCGACCGACAGGGGCGTTTGGCCCCAGCATTTT. This gives the protein CASSSKDPTDRGVWPQHF.

Only a few counts were recorded for this clone. The chain has TRBV11-2 and TRBJ2-5, with no clear D. The germline CDR1 and CDR2 sequences are SGHAT and FQNNGV. This CDR3 is built from 13 residues. Trimming removed 5 bases at V and 0 bases at J, with 7 bases between. CDR3 loop: CASSPSDQETQYF. The CDR3 DNA follows: TGTGCCAGCAGCCCCTCGGACCAAGAGACCCAGTACTTC. Filled out from reference TRBV11-2 and TRBJ2-5, the complete variable domain reads EAGVAQSPRYKIIEKRQSVAFWCNPISGHATLYWYQQILGQGPKLLIQFQNNGVVDDSQLPKDRFSAERLKGVDSTLKIQPAKLEDSAVYLCASSPSDQETQYFGPGTRLLVL.

This clone occurred a few times. The chain combines TRBV19 with TRBJ1-2; D not resolved. Germline V gene sequence: CDR1 LNHDA, CDR2 SQIVND (reference sequence). Trimming took 6 bases from V and 5 from J, leaving 13 bases between them. The CDR3 is 13 amino acids. CDR3 protein: CASSLRGIYGYTF. CDR3 nucleotides: TGTGCCAGTAGCCTCAGAGGGATTTATGGCTACACCTTC.

This clone came up once. The genes are TRBV11-3 and TRBJ2-1; TRBD1 matches at 8 bases. The J segment lost 5 bases and the V segment lost 6 bases, leaving 12 bases of the junction unmatched. The CDR3 contains 16 residues. Germline CDR1 and CDR2: SGHNT and YENEEA. The CDR3 protein is CASSRPAGGADNEQFF. In nucleotides, the CDR3 is TGTGCCAGCAGTCGACCGGCAGGGGGCGCAGACAATGAGCAGTTCTTC.

CDR3 coding DNA: TGTGCCACCAGTGAGGCACAGGGAACGACAACTAATGAAAAACTGTTTTTT. Translation gives CATSEAQGTTTNEKLFF. The chain joins TRBV24-1 to TRBJ1-4; maybe TRBD1 (6 bases). V was cut by 4 bases and J by 0 bases, with 14 bases left in between. This CDR3 region has 17 residues. Germline CDR1 is KGHDR and CDR2 is SFDVKD.

The V call is TRBV5-4, the J call TRBJ2-2; TRBD1 agrees at 8 bases. Germline V gene sequence: CDR1 SGHNT, CDR2 YYREEE (reference sequence). Losses at the gene ends were 4 bases for V and 6 bases for J; bases not matched to a gene: 2. This CDR3 has 13 amino acids. Written as DNA, the CDR3 is TGTGCCAGCAGCCGGGACAGGTCCGGGGAGCTGTTTTTT. This sequence encodes CASSRDRSGELFF.

J is TRBJ1-2 and V is TRBV6-4; TRBD1 might be the D (6 bases). This CDR3 has 18 residues. Germline V gene sequence: CDR1 MRHNA, CDR2 SNTAGT. V shed 4 bases and J shed 2 bases, with 23 bases lying between them. CDR3 loop: CASSGTGGRGPRNYGYTF. In DNA, the CDR3 is TGTGCCAGCAGTGGAACGGGGGGCAGGGGACCTCGAAACTATGGCTACACCTTC.

The chain recombines TRBV3-1 (or the pseudogene TRBV3-2) with TRBJ2-1; D is unclear. Germline V gives CDR1 LGHDT, CDR2 YNNKEL (reference sequence). V shed 6 bases and J shed 6 bases, with 9 bases lying between them. The CDR3 is 12 residues long. Written as DNA, the CDR3 is TGTGCCAGCAGGAGCCACGTCAATGAGCAGTTCTTC. Residues: CASRSHVNEQFF.

The rearrangement uses TRBV3-1 (or the pseudogene TRBV3-2) and TRBJ1-4; D not resolved. Germline V CDR1 and CDR2: LGHDT, YNNKEL (reference sequence). CDR3 length: 16 residues. V shed 2 bases and J shed 8 bases, with 18 bases lying between them. Here the CDR3 reads CASSQSSGRSGEKLFF. The CDR3 DNA reads TGTGCCAGCAGCCAATCGAGCGGCAGGTCAGGCGAAAAACTGTTTTTT.

This chain links TRBV3-1 (or the pseudogene TRBV3-2) with TRBJ2-3, with 9 bases lining up with TRBD2. Germline loops: CDR1 LGHDT, CDR2 YNNKEL (reference sequence). CDR3 length: 14 amino acids. V gave up 8 bases and J gave up 4 bases; unmatched junction bases: 7. CDR3 amino acids: CASEYSGGSDTQYF. The CDR3 nucleotides read TGTGCCAGCGAGTACAGCGGGGGGTCAGATACGCAGTATTTT.

This clone has only one observation. The rearrangement uses TRBV18 and TRBJ1-4, with D maybe TRBD1 (5 bases). The CDR3 has 16 residues. Looked up from germline, CDR1 is KGHSH and CDR2 is LQKENI. The V and J ends lost 5 bases and 7 bases respectively, with 20 bases between them. The CDR3 DNA follows: TGTGCCAGCTCATCCCCTTCAGGGACTAGTGGTGAAAAACTGTTTTTT. Translated, it gives CASSSPSGTSGEKLFF.

This clone was seen once. This chain links TRBV6-5 with TRBJ1-1; maybe TRBD1 (6 bases). The germline gives CDR1 MNHEY, CDR2 SVGAGI. Trimming pared 0 bases from V and 3 bases from J, leaving 8 bases between. The CDR3 covers 14 residues. The CDR3 bases are TGTGCCAGCAGTTACTCGTACAGGGACACTGAAGCTTTCTTT. It translates to CASSYSYRDTEAFF.

The J gene is TRBJ2-7, the V gene TRBV6-5; 9 bases align to TRBD1. The CDR3 is 14 amino acids. J lost 4 bases, V lost 7 bases, and 8 bases had no gene match. Per the germline V gene, CDR1 is MNHEY and CDR2 is SVGAGI. CDR3 coding DNA: TGTGCCAGCACTATGGACAGGGGTTCTTACGAGCAGTACGTC. It specifies CASTMDRGSYEQYV.

This clone occurred a few times. V and J are TRBV6-1 and TRBJ2-5; 9 bases align to TRBD2. The V segment lost 1 base and the J segment 7 bases; nucleotides outside the gene matches: 13. This CDR3 has 17 residues. The V gene's germline CDR1 is MNHNS and CDR2 SASEGT. For the CDR3, the DNA is TGTGCCAGCAGTGAAGTCCAGAGGCTAGCGGGGCTAATGACCCAGTACTTC. Its translation is CASSEVQRLAGLMTQYF.

A few counts support this clone. The chain is built from TRBV10-3 and TRBJ1-2, with 8 nucleotides matching TRBD1. CDR1 and CDR2 (germline): ENHRY, SYGVKD. The CDR3 is made up of 13 amino acids. Germline trimming cut 5 bases from V and 6 bases from J; bases unmatched to any gene: 5. The CDR3 loop reads CAISPDREDGYTF. The CDR3 DNA is TGTGCCATCAGTCCGGACAGGGAGGATGGCTACACCTTC.

This chain joins TRBV5-4 and TRBJ2-6, with 7 bases identical to TRBD2. The CDR3 has 16 amino acids. Per germline, CDR1 SGHNT and CDR2 YYREEE (reference sequence). V lost 4 bases and J lost 2; bases outside the gene matches: 6. The DNA of the CDR3 is TGTGCCAGCAGCCTCGGGGGGAAGACTGGGGCCAACGTCCTGACTTTC. It yields the protein CASSLGGKTGANVLTF.

V is TRBV19 and J is TRBJ2-2; 10 positions match TRBD1. J lost 6 bases, V lost 3 bases, and 4 bases had no gene match. This CDR3 is built from 15 residues. CDR1 is LNHDA, CDR2 SQIVND, per germline (reference sequence). The CDR3 loop reads CASSIPGTGAGELFF. DNA for the CDR3: TGTGCCAGTAGTATCCCCGGGACAGGGGCCGGGGAGCTGTTTTTT.

In this sample, this clone turned up once. The chain employs TRBV12-3 or TRBV12-4 and TRBJ1-1; D ambiguous. Trimming stripped 3 bases from V and 4 bases from J, with 6 bases between. The CDR3 runs to 12 residues. CDR3 sequence (DNA): TGTGCCAGCAGTTTTACGGGCACTGAAGCTTTCTTT. Protein product: CASSFTGTEAFF.

The chain recombines TRBV19 with TRBJ1-5, with D unclear. CDR1 and CDR2 from the germline V gene are LNHDA and SQIVND (reference sequence). V gave up 7 bases and J gave up 3 bases, with 22 bases separating them. The CDR3 spans 17 residues. The CDR3 region is CASTLRLLGVPNQPQHF. In DNA, the CDR3 is TGTGCCAGTACCCTCCGCTTACTCGGGGTTCCCAATCAGCCCCAGCATTTT.

V is TRBV14 and J is TRBJ1-3; TRBD1 agrees at 7 bases. The CDR3 runs to 20 residues. From germline, CDR1 is SGHDN and CDR2 FVKESK. V shed 1 base and J 0 bases; nucleotides not matched to a gene: 15. This CDR3 reads CASSQGIGQVEWDSGNTIYF. In DNA, the CDR3 is TGTGCCAGCAGCCAAGGTATCGGACAGGTTGAGTGGGACTCTGGAAACACCATATATTTT.

The chain has TRBV19 and TRBJ1-2; 9 positions agree with TRBD1. Germline values: CDR1 LNHDA, CDR2 SQIVND (reference sequence). The CDR3 spans 13 residues. V was clipped by 10 bases and J by 5 bases; unmatched bases: 8. This CDR3 is CATTGGPTYGYTF. CDR3 sequence (DNA): TGTGCCACTACAGGGGGCCCCACATATGGCTACACCTTC.

V and J are TRBV4-2 and TRBJ1-5, with D possibly matching TRBD1 (6 bases). The V gene's germline CDR1 is LGHNA and CDR2 YNFKEQ. This CDR3 has 16 residues. V was trimmed by 1 base and J by 7 bases, leaving 17 bases between them. The CDR3 DNA follows: TGTGCCAGCAGCCAAGCACGACAGGTCCAATCCCAGCCCCAGCATTTT. It encodes CASSQARQVQSQPQHF.

CDR3 bases: TGTGCCAGCAGCTTCGACTCGGGGCCACAGGGCTCCAAAAACATTCAGTACTTC. Encoded protein: CASSFDSGPQGSKNIQYF. The rearrangement uses TRBV11-2 and TRBJ2-4, with D perhaps matching TRBD1 (6 bases). Germline V lookup: CDR1 SGHAT, CDR2 FQNNGV. This CDR3 is built from 18 residues. V shed 3 bases and J shed 2 bases, with 20 bases lying between them.